Shown below are 7 T cell receptor beta chains from a single sample sequenced in a study of PD-1 blockade in classical Hodgkin lymphoma. Regarding time point: newly diagnosed, previously untreated cHL patient sample. The CD4+ T cells used were purified from thawed PBMCs through magnetic negative selection. The assay was immunoSEQ multiplex PCR, and TCRdb's table has in-frame clones only and misses some. The sample records approximately 27,000 clones, approximately 88% being singletons. The sequenced sample was CD4+ T cells from blood. These receptors came from a human donor with classical Hodgkin lymphoma.

The chain links TRBV28 to TRBJ1-2; no clear D gene. The CDR3 is 11 amino acids. Germline V CDR1 and CDR2: MDHEN, SYDVKM. With 4 bases removed from V and 7 bases from J, the gap between germline ends came to 7 bases. The CDR3 spells CASSSTRGYTF. The CDR3 DNA sequence: TGTGCCAGCAGTTCTACTCGTGGCTACACCTTC.

This clone occurred once. The rearrangement joins TRBV9 to TRBJ2-1; TRBD1 might be the D (5 bases). The V gene's germline CDR1 is SGDLS and CDR2 YYNGEE. The CDR3 runs to 16 residues. Trimming stripped 0 bases from V and 0 bases from J, with 10 bases between. The CDR3, as DNA: TGTGCCAGCAGCGTAGCCCCCCAGGGCTCCTACAATGAGCAGTTCTTC. Protein: CASSVAPQGSYNEQFF.

The CDR3 protein is CASSLRSGKNTEAFF. CDR3 nucleotide sequence: TGTGCCAGCAGTTTAAGGTCCGGCAAGAACACTGAAGCTTTCTTT. The chain uses TRBV28 and TRBJ1-1, with D unclear. The V end was cut by 2 bases, the J end by 1 base, with 11 bases between. There are 15 residues in the CDR3. Germline V CDR1 and CDR2: MDHEN, SYDVKM.

J is TRBJ2-1 and V is TRBV7-3; possibly TRBD1 or TRBD2 for D (5 bases each). Germline V CDR1 and CDR2: SGHTA, FQGTGA. The CDR3 is 13 amino acids. The ends were cut back, 5 bases at V and 5 bases at J, with 10 bases in the middle. CDR3: CASSLGRNNEQFF. CDR3 bases: TGTGCCAGCAGCCTGGGACGGAACAATGAGCAGTTCTTC.

V gene TRBV7-6 combines with J gene TRBJ1-1; 9 nucleotides agree with TRBD1. The CDR3 contains 15 residues. Germline V gene sequence: CDR1 SGHVS, CDR2 FNYEAQ. The V segment lost 1 base and the J segment 1 base; nucleotides outside the gene matches: 1. CDR3 sequence (DNA): TGTGCCAGCAGCTTAGAGGACAGGGGGAACACTGAAGCTTTCTTT. Its protein is CASSLEDRGNTEAFF.

This clone was seen only once. The V and J genes are TRBV29-1 and TRBJ2-5; D remains ambiguous. V shed 4 bases and J shed 2 bases, with 8 bases lying between them. CDR3 length equals 12 residues. Per the germline V gene, CDR1 is SQVTM and CDR2 is ANQGSEA. The CDR3 bases are TGCAGCGTTGGCCCGGTACAAGAGACCCAGTACTTC. This translates into CSVGPVQETQYF.

V is TRBV11-2 and J is TRBJ2-1; D gene ambiguous. The CDR3 has 14 residues. Trimming stripped 1 base from V and 9 bases from J, with 13 bases between. CDR1 and CDR2 from the germline V gene are SGHAT and FQNNGV. The CDR3 DNA sequence: TGTGCCAGCAGCTTAGCGGGCGGCTGGAGTGAGCAGTTCTTC. This codes for CASSLAGGWSEQFF.